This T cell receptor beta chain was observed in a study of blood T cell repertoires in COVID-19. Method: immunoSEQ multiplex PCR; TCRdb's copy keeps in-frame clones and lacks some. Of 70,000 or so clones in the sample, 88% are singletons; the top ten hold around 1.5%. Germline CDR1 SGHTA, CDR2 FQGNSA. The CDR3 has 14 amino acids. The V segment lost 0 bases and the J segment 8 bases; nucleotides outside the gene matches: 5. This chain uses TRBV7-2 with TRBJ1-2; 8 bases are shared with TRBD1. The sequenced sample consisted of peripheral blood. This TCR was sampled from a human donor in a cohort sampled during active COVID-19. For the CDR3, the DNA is TGTGCCAGCAGCTTAGCGCGGACAGGGAGAGGCTACACCTTC. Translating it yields CASSLARTGRGYTF.